These T cell receptor beta chains were read from a single sample in a study of blood T cell repertoires in COVID-19. Clones were sequenced by immunoSEQ multiplex PCR, and TCRdb holds only the in-frame ones, with some missing. This sample has 37,000 or so clones, with about nine tenths found just once. The specimen was peripheral blood. All receptors come from a human donor in a cohort sampled during active COVID-19. The CDR3 runs from the conserved cysteine through the conserved F or W. The order of the fields is clone size, D gene, V gene, J gene, CDR3 protein, CDR3 DNA. The D gene is left open where the match is weak. Only part of the rows carry a size: once, few, many, or a class if the clone is expanded.

size: NA
D: NA
V: TRBV5-6
J: TRBJ1-2
CDR3: CASSVGVYGYTF
DNA: TGTGCCAGCAGCGTCGGGGTCTATGGCTACACCTTC

size: NA
D: TRBD1
V: TRBV4-1
J: TRBJ1-2
CDR3: CASSQVGSKTGDGYTF
DNA: TGCGCCAGCAGCCAAGTAGGGTCCAAGACAGGGGATGGCTACACCTTC

size: NA
D: TRBD1
V: TRBV18
J: TRBJ2-7
CDR3: CASSASGTGGSEQYF
DNA: TGTGCCAGCTCAGCATCGGGGACAGGGGGAAGCGAGCAGTACTTC

size: few
D: NA
V: TRBV3-1/TRBV3-2
J: TRBJ1-2
CDR3: CASSQVSHHYGYTF
DNA: TGTGCCAGCAGCCAAGTGTCCCATCACTATGGCTACACCTTC

size: NA
D: TRBD2
V: TRBV7-2
J: TRBJ2-7
CDR3: CASSFYGGRADYEQYF
DNA: TGTGCCAGCAGCTTTTATGGCGGGAGGGCCGACTACGAGCAGTACTTC

size: NA
D: NA
V: TRBV5-1
J: TRBJ1-1
CDR3: CASSRSGDTEAFF
DNA: TGCGCCAGCAGCCGGTCGGGGGACACTGAAGCTTTCTTT

size: NA
D: TRBD2
V: TRBV10-3
J: TRBJ2-2
CDR3: CAISLAEANAGELFF
DNA: TGTGCCATCAGTCTAGCGGAAGCAAATGCCGGGGAGCTGTTTTTT

size: NA
D: TRBD2
V: TRBV27
J: TRBJ2-2
CDR3: CASSLGGLLNTGELFF
DNA: TGTGCCAGCAGTTTAGGGGGACTATTAAACACCGGGGAGCTGTTTTTT

size: NA
D: TRBD2
V: TRBV4-2
J: TRBJ2-3
CDR3: CASSQDPQRGDTQYF
DNA: TGTGCCAGCAGCCAAGATCCCCAGCGGGGTGATACGCAGTATTTT

size: NA
D: NA
V: TRBV28
J: TRBJ2-7
CDR3: CASSPSRDEQYF
DNA: TGTGCCAGCAGTCCCTCCCGGGACGAGCAGTACTTC

size: NA
D: NA
V: TRBV18
J: TRBJ1-5
CDR3: CASSTGLVGNQPQHF
DNA: TGTGCCAGCTCAACAGGGCTTGTGGGCAATCAGCCCCAGCATTTT

size: NA
D: TRBD2
V: TRBV9
J: TRBJ2-7
CDR3: CASSVASGGTYEQYF
DNA: TGTGCCAGCAGCGTAGCCAGCGGGGGGACCTACGAGCAGTACTTC

size: once
D: TRBD1
V: TRBV11-3
J: TRBJ2-1
CDR3: CASSPGQGIPNEQFF
DNA: TGTGCCAGCAGCCCAGGACAGGGAATCCCCAATGAGCAGTTCTTC

size: NA
D: NA
V: TRBV5-8
J: TRBJ1-5
CDR3: CASSLDLGQWVTKSVQPQHF
DNA: TGTGCCAGCAGCTTGGATCTGGGGCAATGGGTAACCAAATCTGTCCAGCCCCAGCATTTT

size: NA
D: TRBD1
V: TRBV3-1/TRBV3-2
J: TRBJ2-1
CDR3: CASSQNGTGARAIGHNEQFF
DNA: TGTGCCAGCAGCCAAAACGGGACAGGAGCAAGGGCGATCGGCCACAATGAGCAGTTCTTC

size: NA
D: TRBD2
V: TRBV9
J: TRBJ2-3
CDR3: CASSAVTSGGGTDTQYF
DNA: TGTGCCAGCAGCGCCGTGACCAGCGGGGGAGGGACAGATACGCAGTATTTT

size: NA
D: TRBD1
V: TRBV10-1
J: TRBJ1-3
CDR3: CASSAGRDRGGNTIYF
DNA: TGCGCCAGCAGCGCCGGGAGGGACAGGGGAGGAAACACCATATATTTT

size: NA
D: TRBD1
V: TRBV5-1
J: TRBJ2-7
CDR3: CASSEGTAGEQYF
DNA: TGCGCCAGCAGCGAAGGGACAGCCGGCGAGCAGTACTTC

size: NA
D: TRBD1
V: TRBV6-5
J: TRBJ1-1
CDR3: CASSYAGTGADGEAFF
DNA: TGTGCCAGCAGTTACGCCGGGACAGGGGCCGACGGTGAAGCTTTCTTT

size: NA
D: NA
V: TRBV29-1
J: TRBJ1-1
CDR3: CSVRVDMNTEAFF
DNA: TGCAGCGTGAGGGTCGACATGAACACTGAAGCTTTCTTT

size: NA
D: NA
V: TRBV5-6
J: TRBJ1-2
CDR3: CASSPETTGTPLTYTF
DNA: TGTGCCAGCAGCCCGGAAACCACAGGGACCCCACTAACTTACACCTTC

size: NA
D: NA
V: TRBV5-1
J: TRBJ2-2
CDR3: CASSAAGANTGELFF
DNA: TGCGCCAGCAGCGCCGCAGGGGCAAACACCGGGGAGCTGTTTTTT

size: NA
D: TRBD2
V: TRBV9
J: TRBJ2-3
CDR3: CASSVAGGSTDTQYF
DNA: TGTGCCAGCAGCGTAGCGGGAGGTAGCACAGATACGCAGTATTTT

size: NA
D: TRBD1
V: TRBV10-3
J: TRBJ1-2
CDR3: CAISDQTGGNYGYTF
DNA: TGTGCCATCAGTGACCAGACAGGGGGAAACTATGGCTACACCTTC

size: NA
D: TRBD1
V: TRBV5-4
J: TRBJ1-2
CDR3: CASRPGQNYGYTF
DNA: TGTGCCAGCAGGCCGGGACAGAACTATGGCTACACCTTC

size: NA
D: TRBD1
V: TRBV25-1
J: TRBJ1-2
CDR3: CASSELGQVIGYTF
DNA: TGTGCCAGCAGTGAACTTGGACAGGTTATCGGCTACACCTTC

size: NA
D: TRBD1
V: TRBV27
J: TRBJ2-7
CDR3: CASSFGTGSRYEQYF
DNA: TGTGCCAGCAGTTTTGGGACAGGGAGCAGGTACGAGCAGTACTTC

size: few
D: NA
V: TRBV30
J: TRBJ1-6
CDR3: CAWSVYSRSYNSPLHF
DNA: TGTGCCTGGAGTGTCTACAGCCGCTCCTATAATTCACCCCTCCACTTT

size: NA
D: NA
V: TRBV7-2
J: TRBJ2-7
CDR3: CASSLGIEQYF
DNA: TGTGCCAGCAGCTTAGGTATCGAGCAGTACTTC

size: NA
D: TRBD2
V: TRBV4-1
J: TRBJ2-2
CDR3: CASSQVPGLAGNTGELFF
DNA: TGCGCCAGCAGCCAGGTCCCGGGACTAGCGGGAAACACCGGGGAGCTGTTTTTT

size: NA
D: TRBD1
V: TRBV27
J: TRBJ2-2
CDR3: CASSDIYRGLQESTGELFF
DNA: TGTGCCAGCAGCGATATTTACAGGGGGCTCCAAGAAAGCACCGGGGAGCTGTTTTTT

size: once
D: TRBD1
V: TRBV7-6
J: TRBJ1-2
CDR3: CASSPGTANYGYTF
DNA: TGTGCCAGCAGCCCCGGGACAGCTAACTATGGCTACACCTTC

size: NA
D: TRBD1
V: TRBV24-1
J: TRBJ2-5
CDR3: CATSDSGTGDGETQYF
DNA: TGTGCCACCAGTGATTCGGGGACAGGGGACGGAGAGACCCAGTACTTC